A selection of T cell receptor beta chains follows, all from one sample in a study of radiotherapy plus CTLA-4 blockade in lung cancer. The method was immunoSEQ multiplex PCR; TCRdb's version includes in-frame clones alone and lacks a portion of them. Counted here are about 120,000 clones, about nine tenths occurring once; the ten biggest clones make up 6.9%. The sample was peripheral blood, taken from a patient treated with radiotherapy plus ipilimumab. The receptors originated from a human donor with non-small cell lung cancer that progressed on radiotherapy plus ipilimumab. The CDR3 runs from the conserved cysteine through the conserved F or W. D genes are given only for firm matches. Some rows mark clone size as missing; the rest say once, few, many or name a class of expanded clone.

clone_size | j_call | v_call | d_call | cdr3_nt | cdr3_aa
- | TRBJ2-2 | TRBV6-6 | - | TGTGCCAGCAGTTACCTCGGCTCTAGTGTTCCCGGGGAGCTGTTTTTT | CASSYLGSSVPGELFF
- | TRBJ2-7 | TRBV9 | - | TGTGCCAGCAGCGTAGGGGGGACAAGCTCCTACGAGCAGTACTTC | CASSVGGTSSYEQYF
- | TRBJ2-7 | TRBV5-4 | - | TGTGCCAGCAGCTTGGGGCCCCGGTCCTCCGAGCAGTACTTC | CASSLGPRSSEQYF
- | TRBJ2-5 | TRBV5-4 | - | TGTGCCAGCAGCTTGATGGGTTCATCGAGGGGAGGGTACTTC | CASSLMGSSRGGYF
- | TRBJ2-7 | TRBV15 | - | TGTGCCACCAGCAGTTTCCTAAGGGCAGGTCATCTTTTCGAGCAGTACTTC | CATSSFLRAGHLFEQYF
- | TRBJ2-1 | TRBV19 | TRBD2 | TGTGCCAGTAGTGTAGCGGGAGGGCCGAATGAGCAGTTCTTC | CASSVAGGPNEQFF
- | TRBJ2-5 | TRBV7-9 | TRBD1 | TGTGCCAGCAGCTACCGGGACAGGGTCCCAGAGACCCAGTACTTC | CASSYRDRVPETQYF
- | TRBJ2-3 | TRBV6-6 | TRBD2 | TGTGCCAGCAGTCACCGAGCGGGAGGGCCGGCAGATACGCAGTATTTT | CASSHRAGGPADTQYF
- | TRBJ2-1 | TRBV6-5 | TRBD2 | TGTGCCAGCAGTTACCGGGACTACCATGAGCAGTTCTTC | CASSYRDYHEQFF
- | TRBJ2-5 | TRBV19 | TRBD2 | TGTGCCAGTAGTGCAGGACTAGCGGGGGGAAAGTTGGAGACCCAGTACTTC | CASSAGLAGGKLETQYF
- | TRBJ1-5 | TRBV11-2 | TRBD1 | TGTGCCAGCAGCTTAGGACAGGGGAATCAGCCCCAGCATTTT | CASSLGQGNQPQHF
- | TRBJ1-1 | TRBV10-2 | - | TGCGCCAGCAGTGTACCTCCCCTACCAGTGAACACTGAAGCTTTCTTT | CASSVPPLPVNTEAFF
- | TRBJ2-2 | TRBV19 | TRBD1 | TGTGCCAGTAGTCCGACACGAACCAGGGGGCTAAACACCGGGGAGCTGTTTTTT | CASSPTRTRGLNTGELFF
- | TRBJ1-5 | TRBV19 | TRBD1 | TGTGCCAGTAGTATCGGGACAGGGGGGAATCAGCCCCAGCATTTT | CASSIGTGGNQPQHF
few | TRBJ2-3 | TRBV7-9 | - | TGTGCCAGCAGCTTTCTGGAAGATACGCAGTATTTT | CASSFLEDTQYF
- | TRBJ2-1 | TRBV6-5 | TRBD2 | TGTGCCAGCAGTTACCTAGCGGGAGGTGCGTATGGGCAGTTCTTC | CASSYLAGGAYGQFF
- | TRBJ1-5 | TRBV4-1 | - | TGCGCCAGCAGCCAATCCCGGGCACGGGAACAGCCCCAGCATTTT | CASSQSRAREQPQHF
- | TRBJ2-2 | TRBV7-3 | - | TGTGCCAGCAGCTTAGGGCCGGTCACCGGGGAGCTGTTTTTT | CASSLGPVTGELFF
- | TRBJ2-1 | TRBV5-1 | TRBD2 | TGCGCCAGCAGCTTGTCGGGAGGGGTACTGGGTGAGCAGTTCTTC | CASSLSGGVLGEQFF
- | TRBJ2-5 | TRBV9 | - | TGTGCCAGCAGCGTAGGAACGATTCGGGAGACCCAGTACTTC | CASSVGTIRETQYF
- | TRBJ2-1 | TRBV18 | - | TGTGCCAGCTCACCTCTAAGGGAGACGGGAGAGCAGTTCTTC | CASSPLRETGEQFF
- | TRBJ2-1 | TRBV10-2 | - | TGCGCCAGCAGTGACTACTCACTAGTAGTCAATGAGCAGTTCTTC | CASSDYSLVVNEQFF
- | TRBJ1-2 | TRBV18 | - | TGTGCCAGCTCACCAAGGGGGGTCGACTATGGCTACACCTTC | CASSPRGVDYGYTF
- | TRBJ2-7 | TRBV6-5 | - | TGTGCCAGCAGTCAGCTAGGACTCGCGGCTTACGAGCAGTACTTC | CASSQLGLAAYEQYF
- | TRBJ2-4 | TRBV6-1 | - | TGTGCCAGCAGTGGAAGTCTCGGAAACATTCAGTACTTC | CASSGSLGNIQYF
once | TRBJ2-2 | TRBV29-1 | - | TGCAGCGTAGCCCCTACCACCGGGGAGCTGTTTTTT | CSVAPTTGELFF
- | TRBJ1-1 | TRBV6-5 | - | TGTGCCAGCAGAACTACGGTAATCACTGAAGCTTTCTTT | CASRTTVITEAFF
once | TRBJ2-7 | TRBV11-2 | - | TGTGCCAGCAGCCCTGCTCTCGGCGTCGAGCAGTACTTC | CASSPALGVEQYF